What follows describes a single T cell receptor beta chain. Antigen: not known. This specimen comes from a study of cytomegalovirus exposure and HLA in healthy donors. The study ran its PCR with 60 Vbeta and 13 Jbeta primers. The assay was immunoSEQ multiplex PCR, and TCRdb's table has in-frame clones only and misses some. Here the sample spans 150,000 or so clones, around four fifths being singletons. Broader study findings: Under in vitro conditions, a few CMV-associated chains were confirmed as specific for CMV antigens.

The V end lost 6 bases, the J end lost 3 bases, and 18 bases lay between the germline ends. Germline CDR1 reads SGHDT; CDR2 reads YYEEEE. This CDR3 has 15 amino acids. The sequence was obtained from a man under 40 in good health and CMV-seronegative. The chain combines TRBV5-6 with TRBJ1-2; D unclear. The sequencing input was PBMCs. CDR3 DNA sequence: TGTGCCAGCAAGGACGGACTGAGCCCTTACTATGGCTACACCTTC. This translates into CASKDGLSPYYGYTF.